The rows below give T cell receptor beta chains drawn from one sample of a study of spatial heterogeneity in lung cancer. TCRdb passed the 5' RACE reads through MiXCR, listing each CDR3 protein once. This repertoire shows thousands of distinct CDR3 sequences, around 5% found once; its top ten account for around 25%. Sequencing used lung tumor tissue, obtained at surgery. These receptors originate from a male donor with early-stage non-small cell lung cancer. Both conserved end residues are part of each CDR3. The D gene is left open where the match is weak. The size of a clone is reported for some rows only, either as once, few or many, or as a class for expanded clones.

cdr3_nt: TGTGCCAGCAGCACCGGGACTTTGAGAACTGAGACCCAGTACTTC; cdr3_aa: CASSTGTLRTETQYF; d_call: .; j_call: TRBJ2-5; cdr3_length: 15; clone_size: many; v_call: TRBV28
cdr3_nt: TGTGCCAGCAGCCAAGCGGGAGTAGAGACCCAGTACTTC; cdr3_aa: CASSQAGVETQYF; d_call: TRBD2; j_call: TRBJ2-5; cdr3_length: 13; clone_size: many; v_call: TRBV7-9
cdr3_nt: TGCAGCGTTGAGCCCGGACAGGGCATTCAGTACTTC; cdr3_aa: CSVEPGQGIQYF; d_call: TRBD1; j_call: TRBJ2-4; cdr3_length: 12; clone_size: .; v_call: TRBV29-1
cdr3_nt: TGTGCCAGCAGCCGAAGACTAGCGGGAGTTTTAAATGAGCAGTTCTTC; cdr3_aa: CASSRRLAGVLNEQFF; d_call: TRBD2; j_call: TRBJ2-1; cdr3_length: 16; clone_size: medium-sized; v_call: TRBV14
cdr3_nt: TGCAGTGCTCATCGGGACAGGATAAACTACGAGCAGTACTTC; cdr3_aa: CSAHRDRINYEQYF; d_call: TRBD1; j_call: TRBJ2-7; cdr3_length: 14; clone_size: many; v_call: TRBV20-1
cdr3_nt: TGTGCCAGCAGCACGGGACAGAGAAGTGGCTACACCTTC; cdr3_aa: CASSTGQRSGYTF; d_call: TRBD1; j_call: TRBJ1-2; cdr3_length: 13; clone_size: .; v_call: TRBV3-1
cdr3_nt: TGTGCCAGCGCCTTCTCGGACAGGACAGTAGATACGCAGTATTTT; cdr3_aa: CASAFSDRTVDTQYF; d_call: TRBD1; j_call: TRBJ2-3; cdr3_length: 15; clone_size: medium-sized; v_call: TRBV6-2/TRBV6-3
cdr3_nt: TGTGCCAGCAGTAGAGCTTTTGGCGGGGAGCTGTTTTTT; cdr3_aa: CASSRAFGGELFF; d_call: .; j_call: TRBJ2-2; cdr3_length: 13; clone_size: many; v_call: TRBV7-3
cdr3_nt: TGCAGTGCCCCCGGACTAGCGGCTTACAATGAGCAGTTCTTC; cdr3_aa: CSAPGLAAYNEQFF; d_call: TRBD2; j_call: TRBJ2-1; cdr3_length: 14; clone_size: many; v_call: TRBV20-1
cdr3_nt: TGCAGTGCTAGCATAGGTAGCGGGGTCACAGATACGCAGTATTTT; cdr3_aa: CSASIGSGVTDTQYF; d_call: TRBD2; j_call: TRBJ2-3; cdr3_length: 15; clone_size: many; v_call: TRBV20-1
cdr3_nt: TGTGCCAGCAGCAGGACAGGAAACCAAGAGACCCAGTACTTC; cdr3_aa: CASSRTGNQETQYF; d_call: TRBD1; j_call: TRBJ2-5; cdr3_length: 14; clone_size: few; v_call: TRBV3-1
cdr3_nt: TGTGCCAGCAGTCCCCAGGACAGGACGAATTCACCCCTCCACTTT; cdr3_aa: CASSPQDRTNSPLHF; d_call: TRBD1; j_call: TRBJ1-6; cdr3_length: 15; clone_size: many; v_call: TRBV28
cdr3_nt: TGTGCCATCAGCACAGGGGGCGCCGAGGAGACCCAGTACTTC; cdr3_aa: CAISTGGAEETQYF; d_call: TRBD1; j_call: TRBJ2-5; cdr3_length: 14; clone_size: many; v_call: TRBV10-3
cdr3_nt: TGTGCCACTAAAAACCGGGACAGTATTACAGATACGCAGTATTTT; cdr3_aa: CATKNRDSITDTQYF; d_call: TRBD1; j_call: TRBJ2-3; cdr3_length: 15; clone_size: many; v_call: TRBV19
cdr3_nt: TGTGCCAGCGAAGGGTCCGGCACAGATACGCAGTATTTT; cdr3_aa: CASEGSGTDTQYF; d_call: .; j_call: TRBJ2-3; cdr3_length: 13; clone_size: medium-sized; v_call: TRBV2
cdr3_nt: TGTGCCAGCAGCTTAGGGGCAGTCGAGCAGTTCTTC; cdr3_aa: CASSLGAVEQFF; d_call: .; j_call: TRBJ2-1; cdr3_length: 12; clone_size: medium-sized; v_call: TRBV7-2
cdr3_nt: TGTGCCAGCAGCCCCGGACTAGCGGGCACCGGGGAGCTGTTTTTT; cdr3_aa: CASSPGLAGTGELFF; d_call: TRBD2; j_call: TRBJ2-2; cdr3_length: 15; clone_size: many; v_call: TRBV7-2
cdr3_nt: TGTGCCAGCAGTTTATCGAACAGGGGTCCCTATGGCTACACCTTC; cdr3_aa: CASSLSNRGPYGYTF; d_call: TRBD1; j_call: TRBJ1-2; cdr3_length: 15; clone_size: many; v_call: TRBV27
cdr3_nt: TGTGCCAGCAGCTCGTCGGCGGTGGCTAGCGGGAGAAGCAATGAGCAGTTCTTC; cdr3_aa: CASSSSAVASGRSNEQFF; d_call: TRBD2; j_call: TRBJ2-1; cdr3_length: 18; clone_size: many; v_call: TRBV7-9
cdr3_nt: TGTGCCAGCAGCCAAGATCTTCGAGGGGCGTATGCTGGGGCCAACGTCCTGACTTTC; cdr3_aa: CASSQDLRGAYAGANVLTF; d_call: .; j_call: TRBJ2-6; cdr3_length: 19; clone_size: many; v_call: TRBV14
cdr3_nt: TGTGCCAGCAGCGCCTTAACAGGGGCCACAGATACGCAGTATTTT; cdr3_aa: CASSALTGATDTQYF; d_call: TRBD1; j_call: TRBJ2-3; cdr3_length: 15; clone_size: many; v_call: TRBV9
cdr3_nt: TGCGCCAGCAGCCAATACCGGGACTCTGGCAATGAGCAGTTCTTC; cdr3_aa: CASSQYRDSGNEQFF; d_call: .; j_call: TRBJ2-1; cdr3_length: 15; clone_size: many; v_call: TRBV4-1
cdr3_nt: TGTGCCAGCAGCTCCCCAGGAATCCAAGAGACCCAGTACTTC; cdr3_aa: CASSSPGIQETQYF; d_call: .; j_call: TRBJ2-5; cdr3_length: 14; clone_size: many; v_call: TRBV7-9
cdr3_nt: TGTGCCAGCTCTTTGACTAGGGATCGCAATGAGCAGTTCTTC; cdr3_aa: CASSLTRDRNEQFF; d_call: .; j_call: TRBJ2-1; cdr3_length: 14; clone_size: many; v_call: TRBV18
cdr3_nt: TGTGCCAGCTCACCACCGTTTATGAACACTGAAGCTTTCTTT; cdr3_aa: CASSPPFMNTEAFF; d_call: .; j_call: TRBJ1-1; cdr3_length: 14; clone_size: medium-sized; v_call: TRBV18
cdr3_nt: TGCGCCAGCAGCCCGGGACTAGGAAAATACGAGCAGTACTTC; cdr3_aa: CASSPGLGKYEQYF; d_call: TRBD2; j_call: TRBJ2-7; cdr3_length: 14; clone_size: medium-sized; v_call: TRBV4-3
cdr3_nt: TGTGCCAGCAGTTTCCGGACACCTTACAATGAGCAGTTCTTC; cdr3_aa: CASSFRTPYNEQFF; d_call: .; j_call: TRBJ2-1; cdr3_length: 14; clone_size: many; v_call: TRBV6-1
cdr3_nt: TGTGCCAGCAGCTTAGTCCCGGAAAGAGCTCTAAATGAGCAGTTCTTC; cdr3_aa: CASSLVPERALNEQFF; d_call: .; j_call: TRBJ2-1; cdr3_length: 16; clone_size: medium-sized; v_call: TRBV7-2
cdr3_nt: TGTGCCAGCAGCCTATTCAGGGGCAGTACCGCTGAAGCTTTCTTT; cdr3_aa: CASSLFRGSTAEAFF; d_call: .; j_call: TRBJ1-1; cdr3_length: 15; clone_size: medium-sized; v_call: TRBV7-2
cdr3_nt: TGTGCCAGCAGTTACTCGAATAGGAGGCTAGCGGGAGACGAGCAGTACTTC; cdr3_aa: CASSYSNRRLAGDEQYF; d_call: TRBD2; j_call: TRBJ2-7; cdr3_length: 17; clone_size: many; v_call: TRBV6-2/TRBV6-3
cdr3_nt: TGCAGTGCCACCGCTAGCGGGGGCTCCTACGAGCAGTACTTC; cdr3_aa: CSATASGGSYEQYF; d_call: TRBD2; j_call: TRBJ2-7; cdr3_length: 14; clone_size: many; v_call: TRBV20-1
cdr3_nt: TGTGCCAGCAGCTCCCGGAGGGGAGTCGGTGGCTACACCTTC; cdr3_aa: CASSSRRGVGGYTF; d_call: .; j_call: TRBJ1-2; cdr3_length: 14; clone_size: many; v_call: TRBV9
cdr3_nt: TGTGCCAGCAGTTACTCTATAGCGGGAGACAATGAGCAGTTCTTC; cdr3_aa: CASSYSIAGDNEQFF; d_call: TRBD2; j_call: TRBJ2-1; cdr3_length: 15; clone_size: many; v_call: TRBV6-6
cdr3_nt: TGTGCCAGCAGCCCCCTTCGGACAGGTGGAGAGACCCAGTACTTC; cdr3_aa: CASSPLRTGGETQYF; d_call: TRBD1; j_call: TRBJ2-5; cdr3_length: 15; clone_size: many; v_call: TRBV7-2
cdr3_nt: TGTGCCAGCAGCGGGGGTAGCGGGAGGTTTGAGCAGTACTTC; cdr3_aa: CASSGGSGRFEQYF; d_call: TRBD2; j_call: TRBJ2-7; cdr3_length: 14; clone_size: many; v_call: TRBV28
cdr3_nt: TGCAGCGCCCGAAGCGCTCAGGGGAAATACGAGCAGTACTTC; cdr3_aa: CSARSAQGKYEQYF; d_call: .; j_call: TRBJ2-7; cdr3_length: 14; clone_size: medium-sized; v_call: TRBV29-1
cdr3_nt: TGCAGTGCTAGAGATGTCACTAGCGGAAACACCGGGGAGCTGTTTTTT; cdr3_aa: CSARDVTSGNTGELFF; d_call: TRBD2; j_call: TRBJ2-2; cdr3_length: 16; clone_size: many; v_call: TRBV20-1
cdr3_nt: TGTGCCAGCAGCTTAGCTAAGGACGGGCTCAATCAGCCCCAGCATTTT; cdr3_aa: CASSLAKDGLNQPQHF; d_call: .; j_call: TRBJ1-5; cdr3_length: 16; clone_size: many; v_call: TRBV7-2